This T cell receptor beta chain derives from a study of blood T cell repertoires in COVID-19. Study-level background: Samples taken during acute and convalescent COVID-19 were collected in the United States, Italy and Spain. T cells, B-cell-depleted T cells, or PBMCs provided the cDNA or gDNA that served as material.

CDR3 size: 13 residues. With 4 bases removed from V and 3 bases from J, the gap between germline ends came to 8 bases. Original processing methods: Amplification of reference gene primers was used by the study to estimate nucleated cell counts. Profiling relied on immunoSEQ multiplex PCR, and the TCRdb table lists in-frame clones only, not all of them. V and J calls and clone size are copied from that table; D and trimming were computed from the DNA. Found here are roughly 100,000 clones, roughly 92% of them singletons; the top ten hold more than 5%. The sequencing input was peripheral blood. The TCR was taken from a man aged 45-65 years with active COVID-19. The chain uses TRBV12-3 or TRBV12-4 and TRBJ2-3; D ambiguous. CDR3 in amino acids: CASSSRATDTQYF. The CDR3, as DNA: TGTGCCAGCAGTTCTCGAGCGACAGATACGCAGTATTTT.